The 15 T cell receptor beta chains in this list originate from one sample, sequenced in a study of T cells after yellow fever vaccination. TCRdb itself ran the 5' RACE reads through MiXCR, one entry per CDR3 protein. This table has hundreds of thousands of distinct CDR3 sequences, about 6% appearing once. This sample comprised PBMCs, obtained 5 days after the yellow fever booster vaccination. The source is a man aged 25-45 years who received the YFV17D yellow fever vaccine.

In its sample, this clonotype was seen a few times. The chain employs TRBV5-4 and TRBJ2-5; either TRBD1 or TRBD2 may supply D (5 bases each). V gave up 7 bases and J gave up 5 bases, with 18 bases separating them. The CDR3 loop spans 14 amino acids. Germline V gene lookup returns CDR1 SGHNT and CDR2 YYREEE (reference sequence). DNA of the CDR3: TGTGCCAGCTCCGGGACCGGGATCTCGGAGACCCAGTACTTC. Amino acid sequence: CASSGTGISETQYF.

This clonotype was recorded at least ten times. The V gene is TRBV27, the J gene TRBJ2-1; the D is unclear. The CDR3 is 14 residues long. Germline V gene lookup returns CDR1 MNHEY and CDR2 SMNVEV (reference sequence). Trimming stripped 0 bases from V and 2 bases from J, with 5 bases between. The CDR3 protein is CASSLSAAYNEQFF. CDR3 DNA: TGTGCCAGCAGTTTATCAGCTGCCTACAATGAGCAGTTCTTC.

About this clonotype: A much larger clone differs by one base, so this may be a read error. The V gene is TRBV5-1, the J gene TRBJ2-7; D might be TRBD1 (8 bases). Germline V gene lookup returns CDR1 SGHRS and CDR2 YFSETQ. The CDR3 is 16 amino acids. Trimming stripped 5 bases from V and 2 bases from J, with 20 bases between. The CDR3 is CASRPGQGGGTYEQYF. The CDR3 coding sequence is TGCGCCAGCAGGCCCGGACAGGGAGGGGGAACCTACGAGCAGTACTTC.

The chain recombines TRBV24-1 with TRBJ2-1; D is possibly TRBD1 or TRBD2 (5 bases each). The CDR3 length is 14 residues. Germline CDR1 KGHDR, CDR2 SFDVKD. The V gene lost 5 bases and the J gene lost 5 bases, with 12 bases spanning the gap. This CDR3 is CATSGRDDHNEQFF. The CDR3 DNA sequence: TGTGCCACCAGTGGAAGGGACGATCACAATGAGCAGTTCTTC.

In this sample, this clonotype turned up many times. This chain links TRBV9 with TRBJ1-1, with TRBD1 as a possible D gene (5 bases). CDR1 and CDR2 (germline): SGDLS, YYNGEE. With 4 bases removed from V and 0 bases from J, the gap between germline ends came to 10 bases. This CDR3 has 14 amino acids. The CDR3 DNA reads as TGTGCCAGCAGCCCTGGGGCCCTGAACACTGAAGCTTTCTTT. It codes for CASSPGALNTEAFF.

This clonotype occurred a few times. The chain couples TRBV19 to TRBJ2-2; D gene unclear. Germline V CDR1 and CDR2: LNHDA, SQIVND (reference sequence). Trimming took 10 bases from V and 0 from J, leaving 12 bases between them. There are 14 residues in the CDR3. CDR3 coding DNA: TGTGCCACTGGGGTGGGCGCGAACACCGGGGAGCTGTTTTTT. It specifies CATGVGANTGELFF. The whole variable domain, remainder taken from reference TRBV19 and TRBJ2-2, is DGGITQSPKYLFRKEGQNVTLSCEQNLNHDAMYWYRQDPGQGLRLIYYSQIVNDFQKGDIAEGYSVSREKKESFPLTVTSAQKNPTAFYLCATGVGANTGELFFGEGSRLTVL.

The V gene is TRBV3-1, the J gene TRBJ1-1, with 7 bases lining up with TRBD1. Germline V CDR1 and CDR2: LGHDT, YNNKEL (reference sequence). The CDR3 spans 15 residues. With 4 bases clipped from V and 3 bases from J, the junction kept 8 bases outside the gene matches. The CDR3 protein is CASSRPGTVYTEAFF. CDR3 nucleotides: TGTGCCAGCAGCCGACCCGGGACAGTATACACTGAAGCTTTCTTT.

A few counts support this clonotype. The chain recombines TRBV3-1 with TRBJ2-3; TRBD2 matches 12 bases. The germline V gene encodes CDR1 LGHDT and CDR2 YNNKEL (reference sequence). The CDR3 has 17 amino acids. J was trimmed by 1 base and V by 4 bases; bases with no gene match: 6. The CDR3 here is CASSRAGLAGRTDTQYF. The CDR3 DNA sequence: TGTGCCAGCAGCCGCGCGGGACTAGCGGGCCGCACAGATACGCAGTATTTT.

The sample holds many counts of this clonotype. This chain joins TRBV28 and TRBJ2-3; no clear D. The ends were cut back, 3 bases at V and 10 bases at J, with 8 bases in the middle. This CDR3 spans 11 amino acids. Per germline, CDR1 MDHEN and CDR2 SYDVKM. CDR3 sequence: CASSLQESQYF. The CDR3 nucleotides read TGTGCCAGCAGTTTGCAGGAGTCGCAGTATTTT. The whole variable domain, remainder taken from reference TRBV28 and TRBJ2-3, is DVKVTQSSRYLVKRTGEKVFLECVQDMDHENMFWYRQDPGLGLRLIYFSYDVKMKEKGDIPEGYSVSREKKERFSLILESASTNQTSMYLCASSLQESQYFGPGTRLTVL.

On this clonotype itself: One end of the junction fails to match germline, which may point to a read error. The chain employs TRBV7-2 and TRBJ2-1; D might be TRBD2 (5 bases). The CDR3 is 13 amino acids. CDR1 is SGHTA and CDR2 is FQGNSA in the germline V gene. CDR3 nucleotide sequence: TGTGCCAGCAGCTTACGGGATTACAATGGGCAGTTCTTC. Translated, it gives CASSLRDYNGQFF.

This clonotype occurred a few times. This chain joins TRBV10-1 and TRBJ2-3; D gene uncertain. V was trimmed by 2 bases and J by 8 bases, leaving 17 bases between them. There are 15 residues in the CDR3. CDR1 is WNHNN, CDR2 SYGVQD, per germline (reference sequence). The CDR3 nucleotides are TGCGCCAGCAGTGAGAGGGCGGAGCCGCAGAGTACGCAGTATTTT. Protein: CASSERAEPQSTQYF.

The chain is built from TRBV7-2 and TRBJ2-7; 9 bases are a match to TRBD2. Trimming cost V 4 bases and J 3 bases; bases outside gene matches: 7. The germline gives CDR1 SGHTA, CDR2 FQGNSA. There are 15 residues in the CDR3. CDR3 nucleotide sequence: TGTGCCAGCAGCTCTTTAGCGGGAGTCATCTACGAGCAGTACTTC. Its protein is CASSSLAGVIYEQYF.

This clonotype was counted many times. The DNA for the CDR3 is TGTGCTAGTGGTTTGGTACCCCGAGAAGCTTTCTTT. This codes for CASGLVPREAFF. V usage is TRBV12-5 and J usage is TRBJ1-1; D is unresolved. Germline V gives CDR1 LGHNT, CDR2 FRNRAP. The CDR3 totals 12 residues. V gave up 0 bases and J gave up 8 bases, with 7 bases separating them.

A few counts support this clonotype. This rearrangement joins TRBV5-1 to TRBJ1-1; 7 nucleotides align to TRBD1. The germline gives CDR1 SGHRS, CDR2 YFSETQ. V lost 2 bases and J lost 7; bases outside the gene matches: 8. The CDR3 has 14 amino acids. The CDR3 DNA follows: TGCGCCAGCAGCTTCAGGGGGATGTATGTTGAAGCTTTCTTT. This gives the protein CASSFRGMYVEAFF. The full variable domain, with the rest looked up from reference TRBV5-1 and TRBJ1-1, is KAGVTQTPRYLIKTRGQQVTLSCSPISGHRSVSWYQQTPGQGLQFLFEYFSETQRNKGNFPGRFSGRQFSNSRSEMNVSTLELGDSALYLCASSFRGMYVEAFFGQGTRLTVV.

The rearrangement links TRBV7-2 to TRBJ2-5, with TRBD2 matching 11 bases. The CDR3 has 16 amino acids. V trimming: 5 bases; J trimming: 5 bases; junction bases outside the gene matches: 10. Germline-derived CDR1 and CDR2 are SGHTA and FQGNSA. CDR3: CASSRIAGGPRETQYF. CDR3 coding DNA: TGTGCCAGCAGCAGAATAGCGGGAGGGCCGAGGGAGACCCAGTACTTC.